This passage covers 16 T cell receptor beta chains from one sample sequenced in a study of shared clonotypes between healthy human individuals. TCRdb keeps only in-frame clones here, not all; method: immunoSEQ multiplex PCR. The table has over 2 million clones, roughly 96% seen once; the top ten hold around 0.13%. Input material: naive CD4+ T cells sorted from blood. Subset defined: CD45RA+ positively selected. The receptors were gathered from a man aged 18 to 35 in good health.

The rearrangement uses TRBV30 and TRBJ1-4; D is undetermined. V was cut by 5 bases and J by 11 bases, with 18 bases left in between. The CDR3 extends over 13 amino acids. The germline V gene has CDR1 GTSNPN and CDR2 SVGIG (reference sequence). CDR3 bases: TGTGCCTGGGCAGCAATAACCACTGAGAAACTGTTTTTT. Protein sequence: CAWAAITTEKLFF.

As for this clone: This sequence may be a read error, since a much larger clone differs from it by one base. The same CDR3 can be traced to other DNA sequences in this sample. This chain's CDR3 is CASSQDQPGPNYGYTF. The CDR3 nucleotides are TGTGCCAGCAGCCAAGATCAGCCGGGCCCGAACTATGGCTACACCTTC. The rearrangement joins TRBV4-2 to TRBJ1-2, with D uncertain. CDR3 length: 16 residues. The germline V gene has CDR1 LGHNA and CDR2 YNFKEQ. V gave up 0 bases and J gave up 2 bases, with 13 bases separating them.

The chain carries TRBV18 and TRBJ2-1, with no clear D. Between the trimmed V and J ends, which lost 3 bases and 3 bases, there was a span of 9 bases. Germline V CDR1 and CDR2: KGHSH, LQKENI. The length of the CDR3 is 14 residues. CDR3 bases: TGTGCCAGCTCACCCGCGCAGTACTACAATGAGCAGTTCTTC. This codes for CASSPAQYYNEQFF.

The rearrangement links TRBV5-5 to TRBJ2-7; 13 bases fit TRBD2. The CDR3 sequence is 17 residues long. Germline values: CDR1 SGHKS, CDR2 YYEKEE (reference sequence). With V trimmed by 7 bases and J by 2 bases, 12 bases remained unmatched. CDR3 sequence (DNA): TGTGCCAGCGCTTGGACTAGCGGGGGATCAAACCCCTACGAGCAGTACTTC. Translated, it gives CASAWTSGGSNPYEQYF. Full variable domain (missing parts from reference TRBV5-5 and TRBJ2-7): DAGVTQSPTHLIKTRGQQVTLRCSPISGHKSVSWYQQVLGQGPQFIFQYYEKEERGRGNFPDRFSARQFPNYSSELNVNALLLGDSALYLCASAWTSGGSNPYEQYFGPGTRLTVT.

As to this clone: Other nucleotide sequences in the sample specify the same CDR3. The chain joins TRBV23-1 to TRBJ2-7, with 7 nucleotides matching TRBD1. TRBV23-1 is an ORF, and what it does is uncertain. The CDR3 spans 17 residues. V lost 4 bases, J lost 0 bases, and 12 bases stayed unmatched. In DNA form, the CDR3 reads TGCGCCAGCAGTCTTGGGACCGGGACAGCGTTCTCCTACGAGCAGTACTTC. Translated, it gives CASSLGTGTAFSYEQYF.

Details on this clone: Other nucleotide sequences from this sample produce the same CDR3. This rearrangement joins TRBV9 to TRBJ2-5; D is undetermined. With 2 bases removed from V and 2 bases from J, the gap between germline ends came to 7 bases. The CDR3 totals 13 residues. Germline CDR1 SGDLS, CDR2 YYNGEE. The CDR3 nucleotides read TGTGCCAGCAGCGTGAGTCAGCAAGAGACCCAGTACTTC. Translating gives CASSVSQQETQYF.

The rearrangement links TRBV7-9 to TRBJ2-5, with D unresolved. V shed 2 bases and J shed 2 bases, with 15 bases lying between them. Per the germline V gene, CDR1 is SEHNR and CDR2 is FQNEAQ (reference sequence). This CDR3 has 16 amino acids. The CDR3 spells CASSLQEIGTQETQYF. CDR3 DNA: TGTGCCAGCAGCTTACAGGAGATCGGCACACAAGAGACCCAGTACTTC.

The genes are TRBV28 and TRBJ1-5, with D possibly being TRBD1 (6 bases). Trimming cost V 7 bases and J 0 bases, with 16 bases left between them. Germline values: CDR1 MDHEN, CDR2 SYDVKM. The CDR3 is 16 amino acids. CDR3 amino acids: CASTRGQPYSNQPQHF. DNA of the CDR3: TGTGCCAGCACCCGAGGACAGCCTTATAGCAATCAGCCCCAGCATTTT.

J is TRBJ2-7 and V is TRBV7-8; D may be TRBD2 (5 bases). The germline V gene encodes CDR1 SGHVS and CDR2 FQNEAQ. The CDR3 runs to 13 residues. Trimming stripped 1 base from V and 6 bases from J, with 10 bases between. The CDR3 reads CASSLGIAGEQYF. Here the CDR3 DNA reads TGTGCCAGCAGCTTAGGTATCGCGGGCGAGCAGTACTTC.

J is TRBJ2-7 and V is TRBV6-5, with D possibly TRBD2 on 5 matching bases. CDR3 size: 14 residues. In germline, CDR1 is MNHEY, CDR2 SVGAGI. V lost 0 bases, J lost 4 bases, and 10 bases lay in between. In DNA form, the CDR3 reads TGTGCCAGCAGTTACTCGAGGGCGCAGTACGAGCAGTACTTC. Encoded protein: CASSYSRAQYEQYF.

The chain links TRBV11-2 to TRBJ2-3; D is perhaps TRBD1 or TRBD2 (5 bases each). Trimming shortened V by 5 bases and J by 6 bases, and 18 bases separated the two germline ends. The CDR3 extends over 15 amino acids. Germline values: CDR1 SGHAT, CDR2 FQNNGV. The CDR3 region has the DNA TGTGCCAGCAGCCGGGGCGTAGCGAGATTGGATACGCAGTATTTT. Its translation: CASSRGVARLDTQYF.

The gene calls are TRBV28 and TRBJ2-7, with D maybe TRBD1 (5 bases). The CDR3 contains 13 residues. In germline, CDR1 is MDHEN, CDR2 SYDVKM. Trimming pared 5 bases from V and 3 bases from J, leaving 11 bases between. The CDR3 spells CASSTRTNYEQYF. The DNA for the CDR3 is TGTGCCAGCAGTACCCGGACAAACTACGAGCAGTACTTC.

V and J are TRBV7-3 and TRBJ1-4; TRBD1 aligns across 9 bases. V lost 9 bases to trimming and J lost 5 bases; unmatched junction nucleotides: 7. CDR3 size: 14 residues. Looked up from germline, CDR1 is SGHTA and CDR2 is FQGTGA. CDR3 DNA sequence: TGTGCCAGGTTATCGGACAGGGGAAATGAAAAACTGTTTTTT. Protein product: CARLSDRGNEKLFF.

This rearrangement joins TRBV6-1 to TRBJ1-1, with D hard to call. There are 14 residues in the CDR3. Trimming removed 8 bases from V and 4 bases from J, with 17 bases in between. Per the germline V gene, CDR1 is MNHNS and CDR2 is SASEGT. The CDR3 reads CASASTITGTEAFF. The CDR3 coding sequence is TGTGCCAGCGCATCCACCATTACGGGCACTGAAGCTTTCTTT.

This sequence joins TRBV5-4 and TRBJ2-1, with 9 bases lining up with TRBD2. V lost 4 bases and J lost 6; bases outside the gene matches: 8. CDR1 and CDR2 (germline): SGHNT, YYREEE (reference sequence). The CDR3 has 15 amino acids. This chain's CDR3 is CASSPPAGGPNEQFF. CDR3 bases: TGTGCCAGCAGCCCGCCCGCGGGAGGGCCCAATGAGCAGTTCTTC.

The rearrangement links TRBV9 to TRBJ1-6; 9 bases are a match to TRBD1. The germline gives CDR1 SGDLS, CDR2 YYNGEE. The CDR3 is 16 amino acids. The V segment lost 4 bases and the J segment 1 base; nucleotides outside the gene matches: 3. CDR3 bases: TGTGCCAGCAGCCCACAGGGGGCGTCCTATAATTCACCCCTCCACTTT. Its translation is CASSPQGASYNSPLHF. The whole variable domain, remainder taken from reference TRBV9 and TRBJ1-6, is DSGVTQTPKHLITATGQRVTLRCSPRSGDLSVYWYQQSLDQGLQFLIQYYNGEERAKGNILERFSAQQFPDLHSELNLSSLELGDSALYFCASSPQGASYNSPLHFGNGTRLTVT.